Listed below are T cell receptor beta chains from one sample, sequenced in a study of blood T cells in healthy people across ages. TCRdb reanalysed the 5' RACE reads using MiXCR and keeps one entry per CDR3 protein. The sample includes about 690,000 distinct CDR3 sequences, approximately 40% of them seen just once. Sequenced sample: blood. These receptors all stem from a man older than 75 in good health. CDR3s include the opening cysteine and the closing phenylalanine or tryptophan. A D gene is named only where the DNA matches it firmly. Clone size appears in some rows only: once, few, many, or a class for an expanded clone.

cdr3_aa	cdr3_nt	j_call	d_call	v_call	clone_size
CASRKGTGTDTQYF	TGTGCCAGCCGCAAAGGGACAGGGACAGATACGCAGTATTTT	TRBJ2-3	TRBD1	TRBV7-6	many
CASSLRDGDVEQYF	TGCGCCAGCAGCCTCCGGGACGGTGATGTCGAGCAGTACTTC	TRBJ2-7	NA	TRBV5-1	NA
CSARLAGGPRNEQFF	TGCAGTGCTAGATTAGCGGGAGGGCCACGGAATGAGCAGTTCTTC	TRBJ2-1	TRBD2	TRBV20-1	few
CASSVAPGSGTDTQYF	TGTGCCAGCAGCGTGGCCCCGGGTAGCGGCACAGATACGCAGTATTTT	TRBJ2-3	NA	TRBV9	many
CASSSPSGGLSYEQYF	TGTGCCAGCAGTTCCCCGAGTGGGGGGTTGTCCTACGAGCAGTACTTC	TRBJ2-7	NA	TRBV28	few
CASSNLGSSHTDTQYF	TGTGCCAGCAGTAATTTGGGTTCCTCCCACACAGATACGCAGTATTTT	TRBJ2-3	NA	TRBV28	few
CSASGLGGTDAQYF	TGCAGTGCTAGTGGTTTGGGAGGCACAGATGCGCAGTATTTT	TRBJ2-3	NA	TRBV20-1	NA
CASSAWGTTEAFF	TGTGCCAGCAGTGCGTGGGGGACCACTGAAGCTTTCTTT	TRBJ1-1	NA	TRBV27	NA
CASSLEGDVGTEAFF	TGTGCCAGCAGCTTAGAAGGGGACGTTGGAACTGAAGCTTTCTTT	TRBJ1-1	NA	TRBV7-2	many
CASSPGTGGYNEQFF	TGTGCCAGCAGCCCCGGGACAGGGGGGTACAATGAGCAGTTCTTC	TRBJ2-1	TRBD1	TRBV6-2/TRBV6-3	NA
CASSQPGGSYNEQFF	TGTGCCAGCAGCCAACCGGGGGGGTCCTACAATGAGCAGTTCTTC	TRBJ2-1	TRBD2	TRBV3-1	NA
CSAGTGLAGANVLTF	TGCAGCGCGGGGACAGGGTTGGCTGGGGCCAACGTCCTGACTTTC	TRBJ2-6	TRBD1	TRBV29-1	many
CSVEPRHATNTEAFF	TGCAGCGTTGAACCCCGGCACGCTACGAACACTGAAGCTTTCTTT	TRBJ1-1	NA	TRBV29-1	NA
CASSPGVISTEAFF	TGTGCCAGCAGTCCCGGGGTGATCAGCACTGAAGCTTTCTTT	TRBJ1-1	NA	TRBV27	NA
CASSRPGHSNQPQHF	TGTGCCAGCAGTCGACCGGGACATAGCAATCAGCCCCAGCATTTT	TRBJ1-5	NA	TRBV6-2/TRBV6-3	many